These T cell receptor beta chains were read from a single sample in a study of vaccination and CD4 T cells after COVID-19. Their specific antigens are unknown. TCRdb processed the PCR reads anew with MiXCR; each CDR3 protein has one entry. Of 25,000 or so distinct CDR3 sequences detected, under 55% appear once; the ten largest clones hold about 20%. The sample here was CD4+ T cells from blood, cultured in vitro, taken before SARS-CoV-2 vaccination. These receptors all stem from a human donor who received a COVID-19 vaccine. Both conserved end residues are part of each CDR3. The D gene is left open where the match is weak. For some rows the clone size is stated as once, few or many, or as a class when expanded; others skip it.

v_gene	abundance	d_gene	j_gene	CDR3nt	CDR3aa
TRBV19	once	TRBD2	TRBJ2-1	TGTGCCAGTAGTATAAGGCCTAGCGGGGAAAATGAGCAGTTCTTC	CASSIRPSGENEQFF
TRBV27	NA	TRBD1	TRBJ2-7	TGTGCCAGCCTACGACAGGGATCCTACGAGCAGTACTTC	CASLRQGSYEQYF
TRBV6-1	NA	NA	TRBJ1-5	TGTGCCAGCAGTGAAGCGGGGGTAGGAAATCAGCCCCAGCATTTT	CASSEAGVGNQPQHF
TRBV6-1	NA	NA	TRBJ2-1	TGTGCCATCAGTGAGCTTGACAGGATCTATGAGCAGTTCTTC	CAISELDRIYEQFF
TRBV5-5	NA	TRBD1	TRBJ2-5	TGTGCCAGCAGCCCCCAGGATCGTTGGACAGGGGGCAAAGAGACCCAGTACTTC	CASSPQDRWTGGKETQYF
TRBV25-1	few	TRBD1	TRBJ1-1	TGTGCCAGCGCCGCTCAGGGGGGAGGGACTGAAGCTTTCTTT	CASAAQGGGTEAFF
TRBV14	NA	TRBD2	TRBJ2-2	TGTGCCAGCAGCACAAGGTCCGGGGGGGCAACGGGGGAGCTGTTTTTT	CASSTRSGGATGELFF
TRBV2	NA	NA	TRBJ1-1	TGTACCAGCAGTGAAGAGGTTGACGCTTTCTTT	CTSSEEVDAFF
TRBV5-1	NA	NA	TRBJ1-1	TGCGCCAGCAAGGGCAGTGGAGGGATAGCTGAAGCTTTCTTT	CASKGSGGIAEAFF
TRBV2	NA	NA	TRBJ2-2	TGTGCCAGCAGTGGCTACAGGGGGGGAACCGGGGAGCTGTTTTTT	CASSGYRGGTGELFF
TRBV19	NA	NA	TRBJ2-7	TGTGCCAGTAGTATTGCAGGTCTTTTGAGCGAGCAGTACTTC	CASSIAGLLSEQYF
TRBV7-6	NA	TRBD1	TRBJ1-4	TGTGCCAGCCGCCGAGGACAGGCTGTAAATGAAAAACTGTTTTTT	CASRRGQAVNEKLFF
TRBV7-2	few	TRBD1	TRBJ2-4	TGTGCCAGCAGCTTAGGGGGACAGGGGGCAGTTAACATTCAGTACTTC	CASSLGGQGAVNIQYF
TRBV19	NA	NA	TRBJ1-5	TGTGCCAGTAGTATAAGATTCGGTCAGCCCCAGCATTTT	CASSIRFGQPQHF
TRBV20-1	NA	NA	TRBJ2-1	TGCAGTGCTCCCAACAGGGTTAAATACAATGAGCAGTTCTTC	CSAPNRVKYNEQFF
TRBV4-1	few	NA	TRBJ1-2	TGCGCCAGCAGCCAAGTTGGGTCTGGCTACACCTTC	CASSQVGSGYTF
TRBV19	few	NA	TRBJ2-3	TGTGCCAGTCAAATGGAGGCCCCAGATACGCAGTATTTT	CASQMEAPDTQYF
TRBV6-1	NA	NA	TRBJ1-4	TGTGCCAGCCAAAGTGTAGGAGATAATGAAAAACTGTTTTTT	CASQSVGDNEKLFF
TRBV19	NA	TRBD1	TRBJ1-5	TGTGCCAGTAGGACAGGGGTGGGTGACCAGCCCCAGCATTTT	CASRTGVGDQPQHF
TRBV20-1	medium-sized	TRBD1	TRBJ1-5	TGCAGTGCTGGTAAGGACAGGGAATCCCAGCCCCAGCATTTT	CSAGKDRESQPQHF
TRBV5-4	NA	TRBD2	TRBJ2-6	TGTGCCAGCAGCCCCGGGGGGCTAGCGGGGGGTTACTCTGGGGCCAACGTCCTGACTTTC	CASSPGGLAGGYSGANVLTF
TRBV6-1	NA	TRBD1	TRBJ1-4	TGTGCCAGCCGAACCACGATGACAGGGACTAATGAAAAACTGTTTTTT	CASRTTMTGTNEKLFF
TRBV30	NA	NA	TRBJ2-5	TGTGCCTGGAGTTTACAGATCCAAGAGACCCAGTACTTC	CAWSLQIQETQYF
TRBV5-1	NA	TRBD1	TRBJ1-6	TGCGCCAGCAGCTTGCTCCCGGGACAGGACAATTCACCCCTCCACTTT	CASSLLPGQDNSPLHF
TRBV6-2/TRBV6-3	few	TRBD2	TRBJ2-3	TGTGCCAGCAGTGATACTAGCGTCGCAGATACGCAGTATTTT	CASSDTSVADTQYF
TRBV12-5	few	NA	TRBJ1-2	TGTGCTAGTGGTTTCGAAGGGCCAAACTATGGCTACACCTTC	CASGFEGPNYGYTF
TRBV27	NA	NA	TRBJ1-2	TGTGCCAGCAGTTTCAGTCGAGGGACCTATGGCTACACCTTC	CASSFSRGTYGYTF
TRBV20-1	NA	TRBD2	TRBJ2-1	TGCAGTGCTAGTCCGGGGGGGGTATCCTACGATGAGCAGTTCTTC	CSASPGGVSYDEQFF
TRBV2	NA	NA	TRBJ2-1	TGTGCCAGCAGGGGGGACTTCAGGGGAGGTGAGCAGTTCTTC	CASRGDFRGGEQFF
TRBV30	few	NA	TRBJ2-5	TGTGCCTGGAGGACAAAGGGCCCAGAGACCCAGTACTTC	CAWRTKGPETQYF
TRBV7-9	medium-sized	NA	TRBJ2-7	TGTGCCAGCAGCCCGCTGTACGAGCAGTACTTC	CASSPLYEQYF
TRBV6-5	NA	NA	TRBJ2-2	TGTGCCAGCAGTTACCTTACGAACACCGGGGAGCTGTTTTTT	CASSYLTNTGELFF
TRBV5-1	NA	TRBD1	TRBJ2-7	TGCGCCAGCAGCTTGTTACAGGGGGCGAGGGAGCAGTACTTC	CASSLLQGAREQYF
TRBV20-1	NA	TRBD1	TRBJ1-6	TGCAGTGCTAGGGCTCGACCGGGACAGGGATTCTCCTATAATTCACCCCTCCACTTT	CSARARPGQGFSYNSPLHF
TRBV20-1	few	NA	TRBJ2-7	TGCAGTGCCCTTAGGGGGGCAGTCCAGTACTTC	CSALRGAVQYF
TRBV5-1	NA	NA	TRBJ1-6	TGCGCCAGCAGCTTGGGGGGTCCGGCCTATAATTCACCCCTCCACTTT	CASSLGGPAYNSPLHF
TRBV25-1	NA	TRBD2	TRBJ2-7	TGTGCCAGCACCGGTAGCGGGGTGACCTACGAGCAGTACTTC	CASTGSGVTYEQYF
TRBV6-5	few	NA	TRBJ2-5	TGTGCCAGCAGTTCTACCTCCAGGGGCGTTGGAGAGACCCAGTACTTC	CASSSTSRGVGETQYF
TRBV18	NA	NA	TRBJ2-5	TGTGCCAGCTCCCTCCCGTCCCAAGAGACCCAGTACTTC	CASSLPSQETQYF
TRBV19	NA	TRBD2	TRBJ2-5	TGTGCCAGTAGTCCCGGACTAGCGGGGCCCCAGGGGATGACCCAGTACTTC	CASSPGLAGPQGMTQYF
TRBV4-1	NA	NA	TRBJ1-3	TGCGCCAGCAGGGGGTGGGGGGCTGGAAACACCATATATTTT	CASRGWGAGNTIYF
TRBV6-1	NA	TRBD1	TRBJ1-6	TGTGCCAGCACAAGGGGACAGAAATTTAATTCACCCCTCCACTTT	CASTRGQKFNSPLHF
TRBV7-6	few	NA	TRBJ2-3	TGTGCCAGCAGCTTAAGTTGGACAGATACGCAGTATTTT	CASSLSWTDTQYF
TRBV5-1	once	NA	TRBJ1-1	TGCGCCAGCAGCTTGGTGAGGGGTGGAACTGAAGCTTTCTTT	CASSLVRGGTEAFF
TRBV20-1	few	NA	TRBJ2-5	TGCAGTGCTAGAGTAGGCGAGACCCAGTACTTC	CSARVGETQYF
TRBV12-5	NA	TRBD2	TRBJ2-1	TGTGCTAGTGGGCGGGGGAGGAATGAGCAGTTCTTC	CASGRGRNEQFF
TRBV28	NA	TRBD1	TRBJ1-3	TGTGCCAGCAGTGGCAATACAGGGGAGATGGACACCATATATTTT	CASSGNTGEMDTIYF
TRBV24-1	NA	NA	TRBJ1-2	TGTGCCACCAGTGTCCAGGGGAATGGCTACACCTTC	CATSVQGNGYTF
TRBV18	NA	NA	TRBJ1-6	TGTGCCAGCTCACCACCGAATCGGGGCCCCCATTCACCCCTCCACTTT	CASSPPNRGPHSPLHF
TRBV5-1	once	NA	TRBJ2-5	TGCGCCAGCGCCTCCCAGGGGCAAGAGACCCAGTACTTC	CASASQGQETQYF
TRBV12-3/TRBV12-4	NA	TRBD2	TRBJ2-1	TGTGCCAGCAGTCCACCCCGGAGCGGGGGGGTGTACAATGAGCAGTTCTTC	CASSPPRSGGVYNEQFF
TRBV7-2	NA	NA	TRBJ1-1	TGTGCCAGCAGCTTAGAATCGGGGTTCACTGAAGCTTTCTTT	CASSLESGFTEAFF
TRBV5-4	once	NA	TRBJ2-7	TGTGCCAGCAGCTTGGGACGAGGCGAGCAGTACTTC	CASSLGRGEQYF
TRBV2	few	NA	TRBJ1-4	TGTGCCAGCCTAAGGGGCGGGAATGAAAAACTGTTTTTT	CASLRGGNEKLFF
TRBV6-1	few	TRBD1	TRBJ1-2	TGTGCCAGCAGTAACAGGGGCCATGGCTACACCTTC	CASSNRGHGYTF
TRBV6-1	few	NA	TRBJ2-5	TGTGCCAGCAGTGAGGAACAGTTGGGGACAGAGACCCAGTACTTC	CASSEEQLGTETQYF
TRBV30	NA	NA	TRBJ2-1	TGTGCCTGGAGTGTACCTTTAACAGTCTACAATGAGCAGTTCTTC	CAWSVPLTVYNEQFF
TRBV20-1	few	NA	TRBJ1-2	TGCAGTGCTAGAGATACCGCAGCCCACTATGGCTACACCTTC	CSARDTAAHYGYTF
TRBV6-1	NA	NA	TRBJ2-7	TGTGCCAGCGGGGTTTCGTCCTACGAGCAGTACTTC	CASGVSSYEQYF